The rows below give T cell receptor beta chains drawn from one sample of a study of T cell repertoires in cytomegalovirus infection. One entry per CDR3 protein results from TCRdb running MiXCR on the reads. The profile shows about 360,000 distinct CDR3 sequences, approximately 18% of them singletons. Sample: PBMCs. All receptors derive from a human donor in good health (CMV status not recorded). Some clones in this sample may be carry-over from other donors' samples. Both conserved end residues are part of each CDR3.

>TRBV6-5|TRBJ2-3
CASSFRTSGTLRGTDTQYF
>TRBV11-2|TRBJ2-3
CASSHGGTSVYTDTQYF
>TRBV12-3/TRBV12-4|TRBJ1-3
CASSFRGAVRPIYF
>TRBV7-6|TRBJ1-4
CASSPRSGPTTNEKLFF
>TRBV29-1|TRBJ1-5
CSVEVPAAEQVQPQHF
>TRBV7-8|TRBJ1-1
CASSFRRNREEAFF
>TRBV20-1|TRBJ2-3
CSARDLGSTQYF
>TRBV2|TRBJ1-1
CATLLGAGNTEAFF
>TRBV4-3|TRBJ1-5
CASSQPGQGCNQPQHF
>TRBV11-2|TRBJ1-2
CASSLGRVGYGYTF
>TRBV7-8|TRBJ1-3
CASSQQGFGNTIYF
>TRBV7-2|TRBJ1-3
CASSQEGYAGNTIYF
>TRBV11-2|TRBJ2-7
CASSLGRLDYEQYF
>TRBV7-2|TRBJ2-3
CASSFGPPDTQYF
>TRBV18|TRBJ1-1
CASSPRDRGGNTEAFF
>TRBV20-1|TRBJ2-5
CSARQSGLKETQYF
>TRBV19|TRBJ1-3
CASSISQNSGNTIYF
>TRBV4-2|TRBJ2-3
CASSQGSFLAGGSGTDTQYF
>TRBV20-1|TRBJ2-7
CSAFYNRGQPYEQYF
>TRBV6-8|TRBJ2-7
CASSAFFGASGDKYF
>TRBV6-2/TRBV6-3|TRBJ2-3
CASSYSIGAEQSTDTQYF